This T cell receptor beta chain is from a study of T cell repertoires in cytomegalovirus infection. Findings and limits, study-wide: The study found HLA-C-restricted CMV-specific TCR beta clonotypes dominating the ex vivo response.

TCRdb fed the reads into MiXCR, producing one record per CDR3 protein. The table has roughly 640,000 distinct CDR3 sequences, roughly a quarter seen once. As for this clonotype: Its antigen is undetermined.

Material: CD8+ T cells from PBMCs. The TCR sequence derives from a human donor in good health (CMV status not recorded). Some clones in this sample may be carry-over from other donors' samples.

The CDR3 sequence: CSARERGSYEQYF. CDR3 in DNA: TGCAGTGCTAGAGAAAGAGGTTCCTACGAGCAGTACTTC. V gene TRBV20-1 combines with J gene TRBJ2-7, with D uncertain. The germline gives CDR1 DFQATT, CDR2 SNEGSKA (reference sequence). Trimming pared 0 bases from V and 1 base from J, leaving 7 bases between. The CDR3 is made up of 13 amino acids.